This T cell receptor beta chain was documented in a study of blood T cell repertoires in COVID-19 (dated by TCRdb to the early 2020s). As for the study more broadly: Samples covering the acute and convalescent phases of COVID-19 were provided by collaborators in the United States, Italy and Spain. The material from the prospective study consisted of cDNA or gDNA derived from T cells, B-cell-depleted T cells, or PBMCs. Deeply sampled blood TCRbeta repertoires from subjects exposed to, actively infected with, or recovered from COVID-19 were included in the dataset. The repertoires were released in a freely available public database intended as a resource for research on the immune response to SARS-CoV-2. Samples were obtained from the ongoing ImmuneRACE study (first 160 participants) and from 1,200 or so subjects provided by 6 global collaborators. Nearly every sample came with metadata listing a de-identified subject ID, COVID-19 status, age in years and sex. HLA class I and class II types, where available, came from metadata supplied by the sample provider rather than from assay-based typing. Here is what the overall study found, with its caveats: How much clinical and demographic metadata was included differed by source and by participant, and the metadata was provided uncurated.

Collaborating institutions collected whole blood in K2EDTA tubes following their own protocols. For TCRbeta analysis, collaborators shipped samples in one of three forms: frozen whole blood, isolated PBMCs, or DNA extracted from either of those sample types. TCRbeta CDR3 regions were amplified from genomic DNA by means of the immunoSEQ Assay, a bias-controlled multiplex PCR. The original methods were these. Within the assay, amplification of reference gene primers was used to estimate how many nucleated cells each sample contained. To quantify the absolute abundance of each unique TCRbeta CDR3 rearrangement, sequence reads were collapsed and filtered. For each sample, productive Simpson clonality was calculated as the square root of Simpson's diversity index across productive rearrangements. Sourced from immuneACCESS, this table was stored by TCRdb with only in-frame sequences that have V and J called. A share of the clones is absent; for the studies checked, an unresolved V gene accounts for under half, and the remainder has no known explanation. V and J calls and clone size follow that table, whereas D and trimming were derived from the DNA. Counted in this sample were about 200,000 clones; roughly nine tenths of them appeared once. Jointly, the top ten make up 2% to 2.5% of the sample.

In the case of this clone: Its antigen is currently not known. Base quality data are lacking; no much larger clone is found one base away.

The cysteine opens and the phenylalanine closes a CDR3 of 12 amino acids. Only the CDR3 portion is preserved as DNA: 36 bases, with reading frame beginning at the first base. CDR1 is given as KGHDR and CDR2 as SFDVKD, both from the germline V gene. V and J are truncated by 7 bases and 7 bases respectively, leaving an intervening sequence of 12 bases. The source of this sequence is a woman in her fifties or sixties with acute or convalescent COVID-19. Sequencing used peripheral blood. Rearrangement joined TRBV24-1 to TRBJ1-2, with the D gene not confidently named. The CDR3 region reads CATRHIYRGYTF. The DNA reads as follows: TGTGCCACCAGGCACATTTATCGTGGCTACACCTTC.